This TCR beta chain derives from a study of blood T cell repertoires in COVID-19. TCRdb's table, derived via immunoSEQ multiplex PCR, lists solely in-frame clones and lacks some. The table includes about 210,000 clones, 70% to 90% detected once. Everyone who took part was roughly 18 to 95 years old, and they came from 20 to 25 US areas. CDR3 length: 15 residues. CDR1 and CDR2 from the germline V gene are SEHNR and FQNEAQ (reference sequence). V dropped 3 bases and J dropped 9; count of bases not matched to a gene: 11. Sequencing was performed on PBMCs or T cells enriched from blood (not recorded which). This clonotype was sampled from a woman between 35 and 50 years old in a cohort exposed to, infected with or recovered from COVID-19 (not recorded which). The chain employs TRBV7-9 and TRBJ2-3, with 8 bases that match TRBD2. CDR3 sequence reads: CASSLYLAGGGTQYF. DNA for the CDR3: TGTGCCAGCAGCTTGTATCTAGCGGGTGGGGGGACGCAGTATTTT.